This T cell receptor (beta chain) originates from a study of human T cells and chemical hapten exposure. Specified time point: patch test 1, 2 weeks after DPC sensitization. Treatment specified: therapeutic diphenylcyclopropenone sensitization with weekly scalp DPC. Trimming cost V 5 bases and J 6 bases; bases outside gene matches: 7. Germline V gene data show CDR1 as LNHNV and CDR2 as YYDKDF (reference sequence). This CDR3 has 15 amino acids. One entry per CDR3 protein results from TCRdb running MiXCR on the RACE reads. The sample contains 180,000 or so distinct CDR3 sequences, approximately 15% of which appear only once.

The TCR sequence derives from a woman in her 30s with alopecia areata. Some clones in this sample may be carry-over from other donors' samples. The starting material was whole blood, obtained in connection with sensitization to the hapten diphenylcyclopropenone (DPC). The V gene is TRBV15, the J gene TRBJ1-2, with 12 bases lining up with TRBD1. This CDR3 is CATSGTGTGGHGYTF. As DNA, the CDR3 is TGTGCCACCAGCGGAACCGGGACAGGGGGCCATGGCTACACCTTC.